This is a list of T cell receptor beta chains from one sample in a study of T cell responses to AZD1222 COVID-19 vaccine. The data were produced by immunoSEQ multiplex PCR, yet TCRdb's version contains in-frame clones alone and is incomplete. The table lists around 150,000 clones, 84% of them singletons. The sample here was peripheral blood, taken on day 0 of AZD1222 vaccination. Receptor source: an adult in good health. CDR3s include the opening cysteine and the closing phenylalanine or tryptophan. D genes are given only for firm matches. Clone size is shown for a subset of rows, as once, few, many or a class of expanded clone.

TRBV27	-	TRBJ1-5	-	TGTGCCAGCAAGCTAAGTCGGAGCAATCAGCCCCAGCATTTT	CASKLSRSNQPQHF
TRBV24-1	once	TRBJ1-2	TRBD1	TGTGCCACCAGTGATAGCCACAGGGGATATGGCTACACCTTC	CATSDSHRGYGYTF
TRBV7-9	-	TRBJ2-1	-	TGTGCCAGCAGCTTAGGAGGGTATAATATCTTC	CASSLGGYNIF
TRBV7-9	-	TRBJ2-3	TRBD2	TGTGCCAGCAGGGGACTAGCGGGGGGGCAAGATACGCAGTATTTT	CASRGLAGGQDTQYF
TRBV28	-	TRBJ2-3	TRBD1	TGTGCCAGCAGAGCGGGGACAGGGTACACAGATACGCAGTATTTT	CASRAGTGYTDTQYF
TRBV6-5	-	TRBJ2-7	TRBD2	TGTGCCAGCGGGCTCGGACTAGCGGGTTCCTACGAGCAGTACTTC	CASGLGLAGSYEQYF
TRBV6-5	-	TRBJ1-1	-	TGTGCCAGCAGCACCAGGGTGTCTGAAGCTTTCTTT	CASSTRVSEAFF
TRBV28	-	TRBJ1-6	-	TGTGCCAGCAGTCCGGGACTCTATAATTCACCCCTCCACTTT	CASSPGLYNSPLHF
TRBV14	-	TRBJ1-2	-	TGTGCCAGCAGCCAAGGGGTCAGGGTCCAGAGGAACTACACCTTC	CASSQGVRVQRNYTF
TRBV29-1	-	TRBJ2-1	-	TGCAGCGTTATCCCGGAGGGAGAAATCAATGAGCAGTTCTTC	CSVIPEGEINEQFF
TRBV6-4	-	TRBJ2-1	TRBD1	TGTGCCAGCCCCGCCGGGACAGATTACAATGAGCAGTTCTTC	CASPAGTDYNEQFF
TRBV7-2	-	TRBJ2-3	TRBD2	TGTGCCAGCAGCTCTGAGCGGGGGGTGGTAGATACGCAGTATTTT	CASSSERGVVDTQYF
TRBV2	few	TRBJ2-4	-	TGTGCCAGCAATATAGTACAGGGTCTGAAAAACATTCAGTACTTC	CASNIVQGLKNIQYF
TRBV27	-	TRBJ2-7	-	TGTGCCAGCAGTTTGAGAATTGCCTACGAGCAGTACTTC	CASSLRIAYEQYF
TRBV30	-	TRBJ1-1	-	TGTGCCTGGAGGGCTCAGAACACTGAAGCTTTCTTT	CAWRAQNTEAFF
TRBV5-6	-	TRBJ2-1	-	TGTGCCAGCAGCCCGGGGATGGGGACCTACAATGAGCAGTTCTTC	CASSPGMGTYNEQFF
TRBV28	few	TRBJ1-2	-	TGTGCCAGCAGTTACCCCGAGGGAGGGGTAAAAAGGAATGGCTACACCTTC	CASSYPEGGVKRNGYTF
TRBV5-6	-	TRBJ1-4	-	TGTGCCAGCAGCTTGAGATCTTCTAATGAAAAACTGTTTTTT	CASSLRSSNEKLFF
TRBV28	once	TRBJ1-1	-	TGTGCCAGCAGCCGTCAGGGAGTAGGGCGGAACACTGAAGCTTTCTTT	CASSRQGVGRNTEAFF
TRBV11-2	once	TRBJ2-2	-	TGTGCCAGCAGCATAACGACCCCAGGGGCGCAGGACACCGGGGAGCTGTTTTTT	CASSITTPGAQDTGELFF
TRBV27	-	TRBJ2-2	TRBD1	TGTGCCAGTCCGGGACAGGGACAAACCGGGGAGCTGTTTTTT	CASPGQGQTGELFF
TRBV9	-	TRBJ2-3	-	TGTGCCAGCAGCGTAGATATAGCAGGGCCAGATACGCAGTATTTT	CASSVDIAGPDTQYF
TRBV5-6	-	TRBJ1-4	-	TGTGCCAGCAGACCTGAGCTAGGCGATGAAAAACTGTTTTTT	CASRPELGDEKLFF
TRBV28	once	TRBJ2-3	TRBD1	TGTGCCAGCAGTAAACAGGGGAGAAGCACAGATACGCAGTATTTT	CASSKQGRSTDTQYF
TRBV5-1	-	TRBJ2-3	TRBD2	TGCGCCAGCATGTCGGGGGGTAACACAGATACGCAGTATTTT	CASMSGGNTDTQYF
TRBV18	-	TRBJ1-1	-	TGTGCCAGCTCACCGAGGGAAGGCACTGAAGCTTTCTTT	CASSPREGTEAFF
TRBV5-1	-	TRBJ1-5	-	TGCGCCAGCAGCTGGGAGGGGGGCAATCAGCCCCAGCATTTT	CASSWEGGNQPQHF
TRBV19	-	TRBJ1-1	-	TGTGCCAGTAGTATCCTCGACAGGCCGAACACTGAAGCTTTCTTT	CASSILDRPNTEAFF
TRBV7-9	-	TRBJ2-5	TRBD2	TGTGCCAGCAGCATACTAGCGGGTAGCCAAGAGACCCAGTACTTC	CASSILAGSQETQYF
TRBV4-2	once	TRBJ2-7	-	TGTGCCAGCAGCCAAGATCTATTAACGGCGGACGAGCAGTACTTC	CASSQDLLTADEQYF
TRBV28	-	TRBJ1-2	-	TGTGCCAGCAGTTTGCTCCAGGGATATAACTATGGCTACACCTTC	CASSLLQGYNYGYTF
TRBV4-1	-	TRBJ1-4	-	TGCGCCAGCAGCCAGGCGACTTCAGGATCTAATGAAAAACTGTTTTTT	CASSQATSGSNEKLFF
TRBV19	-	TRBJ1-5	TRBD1	TGTGCCAGTAGAAATATTTTGACAGGGGAGTCGGATCAGCCCCAGCATTTT	CASRNILTGESDQPQHF
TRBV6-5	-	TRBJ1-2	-	TGTGCCAGCGAGGCCCCGCTAATCTATGGCTACACCTTC	CASEAPLIYGYTF
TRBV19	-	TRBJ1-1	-	TGTGCCAGTAGTATTAAACTCACAAGGGACACTGAAGCTTTCTTT	CASSIKLTRDTEAFF
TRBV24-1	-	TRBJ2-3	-	TGTGCCACCAGTGATCCCCGGGGACCAGGAGATACGCAGTATTTT	CATSDPRGPGDTQYF
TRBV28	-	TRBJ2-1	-	TGTGCCAGCAGTTTTTTGCGGCAGCTACCCTACAATGAGCAGTTCTTC	CASSFLRQLPYNEQFF
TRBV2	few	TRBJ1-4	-	TGTGCCAGCAGTGAGCCCCGACCGCCTAATGAAAAACTGTTTTTT	CASSEPRPPNEKLFF
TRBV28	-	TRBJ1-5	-	TGTGCCAGCAGTTTATACGGCTATCAGCCCCAGCATTTT	CASSLYGYQPQHF
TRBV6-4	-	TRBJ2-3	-	TGTGCCAGCAGTGACTCAGGCTCTTCTAGCACAGATACGCAGTATTTT	CASSDSGSSSTDTQYF
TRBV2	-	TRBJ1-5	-	TGTGCCAGCAGTGAGAGAAGGAGTCAGCCCCAGCATTTT	CASSERRSQPQHF
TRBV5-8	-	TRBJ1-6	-	TGTGCCAGCACTAATAGGAATTCACCCCTCCACTTT	CASTNRNSPLHF
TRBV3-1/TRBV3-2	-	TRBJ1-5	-	TGTGCCAGCAGCCAAGTTCCGGGGGATAGCAATCAGCCCCAGCATTTT	CASSQVPGDSNQPQHF
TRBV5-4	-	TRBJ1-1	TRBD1	TGTGCCAGCAGCCTGGGGGCGGGACAGGGTCGGGCTGAAGCTTTCTTT	CASSLGAGQGRAEAFF
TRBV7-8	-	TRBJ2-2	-	TGTGCCAGCAGCTGGGCCAGGGCCACCGGGGAGCTGTTTTTT	CASSWARATGELFF
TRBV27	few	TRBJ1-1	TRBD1	TGTGCCAGCAGGTCCGGGACAGTAAACACTGAAGCTTTCTTT	CASRSGTVNTEAFF
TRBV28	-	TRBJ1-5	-	TGTGCCAGCAGTTTGGCAGGAAATAGCAATCAGCCCCAGCATTTT	CASSLAGNSNQPQHF
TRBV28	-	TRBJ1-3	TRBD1	TGTGCCAGCAGTTCCGCAGGGGGTTCCGGAAACACCATATATTTT	CASSSAGGSGNTIYF
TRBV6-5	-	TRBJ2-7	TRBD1	TGTGCCAGCAGCGAGGGACAGAGTAGTTCCTACGAGCAGTACTTC	CASSEGQSSSYEQYF
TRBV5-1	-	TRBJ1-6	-	TGCGCCAGCAGCCATAGAGTTAATTCACCCCTCCACTTT	CASSHRVNSPLHF
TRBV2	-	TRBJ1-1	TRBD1	TGTGCCAGCAGTTCACAGGGGCTCACTGAAGCTTTCTTT	CASSSQGLTEAFF
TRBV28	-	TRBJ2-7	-	TGTGCCAGCGAATTTGCAGCCCAGCGCCCCTACGAGCAGTACTTC	CASEFAAQRPYEQYF
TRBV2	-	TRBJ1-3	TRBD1	TGTGCCAGCATTGGGGGACAGGGGAGTCAAGGCTCTGGAAACACCATATATTTT	CASIGGQGSQGSGNTIYF
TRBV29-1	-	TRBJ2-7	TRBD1	TGCAGCGTTGAAGTCTCGACAGGGAGCCAGTACTTC	CSVEVSTGSQYF
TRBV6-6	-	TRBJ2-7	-	TGTGCCAGCAGTTACGGGTCACAGGCCCAACCTTACGAGCAGTACTTC	CASSYGSQAQPYEQYF
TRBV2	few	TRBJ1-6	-	TGTGCCAGCAGTGAAGGATACAGGCCGAGCTCCTATAATTCACCCCTCCACTTT	CASSEGYRPSSYNSPLHF
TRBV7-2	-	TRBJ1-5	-	TGTGCCAGCAGCTTATTGTCCAATCAGCCCCAGCATTTT	CASSLLSNQPQHF